What follows are 20 T cell receptor beta chains derived from one specimen sequenced in a study of cytomegalovirus exposure and HLA in healthy donors. The primer mix had 60 Vbeta and 13 Jbeta primers. Repertoires were generated with immunoSEQ multiplex PCR, while TCRdb's copy carries only in-frame clones and drops some. The sample yields some 160,000 clones, about 80% seen once. The sequencing sample was made of PBMCs. The receptors derive from a woman in her thirties or forties in good health and CMV-seronegative.

The V call is TRBV9, the J call TRBJ2-1, with D possibly being TRBD1 (6 bases). The CDR3 is 15 amino acids. The germline V and J ends were trimmed by 5 bases and 10 bases, with 22 bases remaining between them. Germline V gene sequence: CDR1 SGDLS, CDR2 YYNGEE. CDR3 nucleotides: TGTGCCAGCAGTGGGGGCGGCTACTCGGAAAGGGAGCAGTTCTTC. Protein sequence: CASSGGGYSEREQFF.

V usage is TRBV27 and J usage is TRBJ2-2; 7 bases are a match to TRBD1. V lost 2 bases to trimming and J lost 6 bases; unmatched junction nucleotides: 9. The CDR3 is 16 amino acids. The germline gives CDR1 MNHEY, CDR2 SMNVEV (reference sequence). CDR3 sequence (DNA): TGTGCCAGCAGTTTACTTACAGGGGTTGTCCCCGGGGAGCTGTTTTTT. Its protein product is CASSLLTGVVPGELFF.

The V call is TRBV6-1, the J call TRBJ2-2; D unclear. Germline values: CDR1 MNHNS, CDR2 SASEGT. Deletions cut 9 bases from V and 0 bases from J, with 14 bases between. The CDR3 runs to 15 residues. CDR3 DNA: TGTGCCAGTTTCCTAGGCTTCCCGAACACCGGGGAGCTGTTTTTT. This codes for CASFLGFPNTGELFF.

The rearrangement joins TRBV7-8 to TRBJ2-2; D perhaps matches TRBD2 (6 bases). This CDR3 is built from 17 residues. Germline values: CDR1 SGHVS, CDR2 FQNEAQ. V lost 5 bases to trimming and J lost 0 bases, with 16 bases between them. The CDR3 spells CASSPGGARANTGELFF. In DNA form, the CDR3 reads TGTGCCAGCAGCCCCGGGGGAGCTAGAGCGAACACCGGGGAGCTGTTTTTT.

The V and J genes are TRBV5-1 and TRBJ1-4, with D possibly being TRBD1 (5 bases). The CDR3 loop spans 14 amino acids. Between the trimmed V and J ends, which lost 4 bases and 8 bases, there was a span of 15 bases. The germline gives CDR1 SGHRS, CDR2 YFSETQ. CDR3 loop: CASSGGAGFEKLFF. In nucleotides, the CDR3 is TGCGCCAGCAGCGGTGGGGCAGGGTTCGAAAAACTGTTTTTT.

The chain joins TRBV6-1 to TRBJ1-2; 7 bases line up with TRBD1. Trimming at V came to 4 bases and at J to 4 bases, leaving 15 bases not matched to a gene. The CDR3 spans 17 residues. CDR1 is MNHNS and CDR2 is SASEGT in the germline V gene. The CDR3 coding sequence is TGTGCCAGCAGTGTCACCCTCACAGGGGTTGACTTCTATGGCTACACCTTC. Translation gives CASSVTLTGVDFYGYTF.

There are a few counts of this clone. This chain links TRBV5-6 with TRBJ2-1, with 7 bases lining up with TRBD1. V lost 5 bases and J lost 7; bases outside the gene matches: 15. Germline V gene lookup returns CDR1 SGHDT and CDR2 YYEEEE. The CDR3 loop spans 16 amino acids. CDR3 nucleotides: TGTGCCAGCAGGATCGAGCCGGGACAGTCTGGAAATGAGCAGTTCTTC. This gives the protein CASRIEPGQSGNEQFF. The whole variable domain, remainder taken from reference TRBV5-6 and TRBJ2-1, is DAGVTQSPTHLIKTRGQQVTLRCSPKSGHDTVSWYQQALGQGPQFIFQYYEEEERQRGNFPDRFSGHQFPNYSSELNVNALLLGDSALYLCASRIEPGQSGNEQFFGPGTRLTVL.

The chain is built from TRBV7-9 and TRBJ1-3, with D hard to call. V lost 5 bases to trimming and J lost 1 base, with 21 bases between them. The germline CDR1 and CDR2 sequences are SEHNR and FQNEAQ (reference sequence). This CDR3 is 18 amino acids long. The CDR3, as DNA: TGTGCCAGCAGCCCTCCGGCGGGAGGGCATAAATCTGGAAACACCATATATTTT. It translates to CASSPPAGGHKSGNTIYF.

The chain is built from TRBV14 and TRBJ2-7; 8 nucleotides line up with TRBD1. J lost 9 bases, V lost 0 bases, and 10 bases had no gene match. CDR1 is SGHDN and CDR2 is FVKESK in the germline V gene. CDR3 size: 15 residues. The CDR3 nucleotides read TGTGCCAGCAGCCAAGACCCCAGGGGGCCCCGAGGGCAGTACTTC. Encoded protein: CASSQDPRGPRGQYF.

This clone came up a few times. The chain couples TRBV7-3 to TRBJ2-7, with TRBD1 identical over 7 bases. V shed 7 bases and J 0 bases; nucleotides not matched to a gene: 0. The CDR3 sequence is 12 residues long. CDR1 and CDR2 from the germline V gene are SGHTA and FQGTGA. CDR3 protein: CASKGASYEQYF. CDR3 sequence (DNA): TGTGCCAGCAAGGGGGCCTCCTACGAGCAGTACTTC.

This sequence joins TRBV9 and TRBJ2-7; 7 bases line up with TRBD1. J lost 7 bases, V lost 0 bases, and 7 bases had no gene match. CDR1 and CDR2 from the germline V gene are SGDLS and YYNGEE. This CDR3 has 14 amino acids. The CDR3 nucleotides read TGTGCCAGCAGCGTAGCTGAGGGGGCGCGGGAGCAGTACTTC. Translated: CASSVAEGAREQYF.

This chain uses TRBV6-1 with TRBJ1-5; unclear D gene. Germline V gives CDR1 MNHNS, CDR2 SASEGT. The CDR3 extends over 13 amino acids. The ends were cut back, 3 bases at V and 2 bases at J, with 5 bases in the middle. The CDR3 protein is CASSDPGNQPQHF. As DNA, the CDR3 is TGTGCCAGCAGTGACCCAGGCAATCAGCCCCAGCATTTT.

This clone appeared a few times. The chain couples TRBV5-6 to TRBJ2-7; 8 nucleotides align to TRBD2. Germline CDR1 is SGHDT and CDR2 is YYEEEE. V was clipped by 5 bases and J by 5 bases; unmatched bases: 24. This CDR3 is 19 amino acids long. This CDR3 reads CASRTRVLPVLAGINEQYF. The DNA of the CDR3 is TGTGCCAGCAGGACTCGGGTATTACCAGTTCTAGCGGGTATAAACGAGCAGTACTTC.

The chain couples TRBV19 to TRBJ1-3; TRBD1 matches at 9 bases. V trimming: 3 bases; J trimming: 2 bases; junction bases outside the gene matches: 5. Germline values: CDR1 LNHDA, CDR2 SQIVND (reference sequence). This CDR3 has 16 residues. Here the CDR3 DNA reads TGTGCCAGTAGTATGGCTACAGGGGGCACTGGAAACACCATATATTTT. This translates into CASSMATGGTGNTIYF.

Note on this clone: A read error may account for a junction end that differs from germline. The CDR3 DNA reads TGTGCTAGCAGCTTACCCCCTAGCGGGGGTGGTCGAGAGACCCAGTACTTC. This codes for CASSLPPSGGGRETQYF. The chain recombines TRBV7-7 with TRBJ2-5; 10 bases fit TRBD2. The CDR3 loop spans 17 amino acids. Germline V CDR1 and CDR2: SSHAT, FNYEAQ (reference sequence).

Note on this clone: Its ends do not fully match the called genes, so a read error is possible. The V gene is TRBV6-1, the J gene TRBJ1-6; D is undetermined. Germline CDR1 reads MNHNS; CDR2 reads SASEGT. The CDR3 length is 12 residues. The CDR3 region is CAAWRKGGIYFF. In DNA form, the CDR3 reads TGTGCCGCGTGGAGGAAGGGAGGAATATATTTTTTT.

About this clone itself: This sample includes further DNA sequences coding for the same CDR3. This chain uses TRBV5-1 with TRBJ2-7; D unresolved. In germline, CDR1 is SGHRS, CDR2 YFSETQ. The length of the CDR3 is 14 residues. V was clipped by 0 bases and J by 1 base, with 8 bases between them. As DNA, the CDR3 is TGCGCCAGCAGCTTGGCAGGTAGTTCCTACGAGCAGTACTTC. As protein: CASSLAGSSYEQYF.

This rearrangement joins TRBV9 to TRBJ2-3; D uncertain. The CDR3 length is 14 residues. Trimming shortened V by 0 bases and J by 0 bases, and 5 bases separated the two germline ends. The germline gives CDR1 SGDLS, CDR2 YYNGEE. CDR3 nucleotides: TGTGCCAGCAGCGTAGCCCTTAGCACAGATACGCAGTATTTT. Its protein product is CASSVALSTDTQYF.

Here the CDR3 DNA reads TGTGCCAGCAGTCCGGGACAGGGGGCCACTGGAAACACCATATATTTT. Protein product: CASSPGQGATGNTIYF. The genes are TRBV28 and TRBJ1-3, with TRBD1 matching over 12 bases. In germline, CDR1 is MDHEN, CDR2 SYDVKM. This CDR3 is 16 amino acids long. The trim removed 5 bases at V and 2 bases at J, leaving 4 bases unmatched.

This clone has just a few counts. The chain uses TRBV2 and TRBJ1-5; TRBD1 matches at 7 bases. The CDR3 runs to 15 residues. CDR1 and CDR2 (germline): SNHLY, FYNNEI. J gave up 4 bases and V 2 bases, and 5 bases lay outside the gene matches. For the CDR3, the DNA is TGTGCCAGCAGTGAAAAAACAGGGGAAAATCAGCCCCAGCATTTT. The encoded protein is CASSEKTGENQPQHF.